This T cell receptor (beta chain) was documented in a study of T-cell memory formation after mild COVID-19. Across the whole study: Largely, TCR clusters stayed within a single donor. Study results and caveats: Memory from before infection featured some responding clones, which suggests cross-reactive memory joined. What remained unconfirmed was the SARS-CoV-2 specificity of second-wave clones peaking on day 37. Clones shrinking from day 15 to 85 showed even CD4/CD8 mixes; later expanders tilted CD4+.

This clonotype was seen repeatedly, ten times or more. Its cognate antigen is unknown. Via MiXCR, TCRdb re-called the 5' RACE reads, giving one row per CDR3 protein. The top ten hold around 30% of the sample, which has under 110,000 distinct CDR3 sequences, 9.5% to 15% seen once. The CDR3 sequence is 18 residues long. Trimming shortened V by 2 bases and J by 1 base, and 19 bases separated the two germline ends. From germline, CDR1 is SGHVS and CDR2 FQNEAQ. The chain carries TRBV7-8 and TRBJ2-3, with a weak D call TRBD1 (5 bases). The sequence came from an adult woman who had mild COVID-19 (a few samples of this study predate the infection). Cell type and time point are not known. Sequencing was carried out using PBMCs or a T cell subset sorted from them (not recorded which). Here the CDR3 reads CASSLYTIKKTGTDTQYF. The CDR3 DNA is TGTGCCAGCAGCTTATACACCATAAAGAAGACAGGCACAGATACGCAGTATTTT.